Given below is one T cell receptor beta chain in context. In germline, CDR1 is LNHDA, CDR2 SQIVND (reference sequence). This CDR3 contains 15 residues. Trimming took off 4 bases at V and 1 base at J, with 13 bases between the two ends. The protocol was immunoSEQ multiplex PCR, while the TCRdb copy is restricted to in-frame clones and leaves out a portion. The table shows 150,000 to 200,000 clones, with less than 80% occurring only once. The sample comes from a study of blood T cell repertoires in COVID-19. V gene TRBV19 combines with J gene TRBJ1-1; TRBD1 is a possible D gene (5 bases). Material: PBMCs or T cells enriched from blood (not recorded which). The receptor comes from a woman aged 70-85 years in a cohort exposed to, infected with or recovered from COVID-19 (not recorded which). The CDR3 nucleotides read TGTGCCAGTAGTAAGGACCCAGGGCCGAACACTGAAGCTTTCTTT. It translates to CASSKDPGPNTEAFF. The full variable domain, rest sourced from reference TRBV19 and TRBJ1-1, is DGGITQSPKYLFRKEGQNVTLSCEQNLNHDAMYWYRQDPGQGLRLIYYSQIVNDFQKGDIAEGYSVSREKKESFPLTVTSAQKNPTAFYLCASSKDPGPNTEAFFGQGTRLTVV.